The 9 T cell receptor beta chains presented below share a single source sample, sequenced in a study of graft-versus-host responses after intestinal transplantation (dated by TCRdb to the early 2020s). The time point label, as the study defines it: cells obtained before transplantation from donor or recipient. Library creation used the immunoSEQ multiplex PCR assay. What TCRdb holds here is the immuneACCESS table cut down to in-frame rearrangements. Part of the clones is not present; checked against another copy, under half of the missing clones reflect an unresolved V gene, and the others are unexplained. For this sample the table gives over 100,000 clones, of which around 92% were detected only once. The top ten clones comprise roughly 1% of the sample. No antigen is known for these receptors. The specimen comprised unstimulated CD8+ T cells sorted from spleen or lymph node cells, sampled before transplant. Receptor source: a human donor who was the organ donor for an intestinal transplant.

Here the CDR3 DNA reads TGTGCCAGCAGTGAAGCTCCCCATTTAAATTCACCCCTCCACTTT. This gives the protein CASSEAPHLNSPLHF. The genes are TRBV2 and TRBJ1-6, with D uncertain. Trimming cost V 0 bases and J 7 bases, with 10 bases left between them. This CDR3 is 15 amino acids long. The germline V gene has CDR1 SNHLY and CDR2 FYNNEI. The full variable domain, completed using reference TRBV2 and TRBJ1-6, is EPEVTQTPSHQVTQMGQEVILRCVPISNHLYFYWYRQILGQKVEFLVSFYNNEISEKSEIFDDQFSVERPDGSNFTLKIRSTKLEDSAMYFCASSEAPHLNSPLHFGNGTRLTVT.

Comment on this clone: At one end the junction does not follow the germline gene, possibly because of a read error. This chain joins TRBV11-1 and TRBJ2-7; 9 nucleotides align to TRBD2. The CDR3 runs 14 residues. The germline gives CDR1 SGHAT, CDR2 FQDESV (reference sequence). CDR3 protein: CASSLAGPSYEQYF. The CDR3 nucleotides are TGTGCCAGCAGCCTAGCGGGACCGAGCTACGAGCAGTACTTC.

The CDR3: CASSWGQGDEQYF. DNA for the CDR3: TGCGCCAGCAGCTGGGGACAGGGTGACGAGCAGTACTTC. The chain employs TRBV4-3 and TRBJ2-7; 9 bases are a match to TRBD1. With 5 bases clipped from V and 5 bases from J, the junction kept 4 bases outside the gene matches. The CDR3 sequence is 13 residues long. Germline CDR1 and CDR2: LGHNA and YSLEER.

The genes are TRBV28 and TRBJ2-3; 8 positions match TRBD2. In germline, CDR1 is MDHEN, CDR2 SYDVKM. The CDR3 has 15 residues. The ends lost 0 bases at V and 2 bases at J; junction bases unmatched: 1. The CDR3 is CASSLWREVTDTQYF. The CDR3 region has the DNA TGTGCCAGCAGTTTATGGCGGGAGGTCACAGATACGCAGTATTTT. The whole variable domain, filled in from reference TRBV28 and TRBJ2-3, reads DVKVTQSSRYLVKRTGEKVFLECVQDMDHENMFWYRQDPGLGLRLIYFSYDVKMKEKGDIPEGYSVSREKKERFSLILESASTNQTSMYLCASSLWREVTDTQYFGPGTRLTVL.

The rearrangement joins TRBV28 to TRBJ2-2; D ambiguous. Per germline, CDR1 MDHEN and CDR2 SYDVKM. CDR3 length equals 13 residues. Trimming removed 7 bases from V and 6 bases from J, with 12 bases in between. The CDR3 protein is CASMTPDAGELFF. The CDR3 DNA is TGTGCCAGCATGACCCCGGACGCCGGGGAGCTGTTTTTT. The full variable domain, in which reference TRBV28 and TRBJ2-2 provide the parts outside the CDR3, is DVKVTQSSRYLVKRTGEKVFLECVQDMDHENMFWYRQDPGLGLRLIYFSYDVKMKEKGDIPEGYSVSREKKERFSLILESASTNQTSMYLCASMTPDAGELFFGEGSRLTVL.

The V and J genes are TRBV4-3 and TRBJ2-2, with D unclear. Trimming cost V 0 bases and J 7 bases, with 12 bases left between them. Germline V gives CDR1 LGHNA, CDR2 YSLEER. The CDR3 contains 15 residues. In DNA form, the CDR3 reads TGCGCCAGCAGCCAAGATCGGCCGCGAAGCGGGGAGCTGTTTTTT. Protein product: CASSQDRPRSGELFF.

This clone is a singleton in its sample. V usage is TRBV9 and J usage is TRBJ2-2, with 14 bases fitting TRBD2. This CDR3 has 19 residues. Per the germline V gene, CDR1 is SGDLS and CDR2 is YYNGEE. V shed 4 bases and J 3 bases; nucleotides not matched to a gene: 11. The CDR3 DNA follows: TGTGCCAGCAGCTTATACGGGACTAGCGGGAGCCTTTACACCGGGGAGCTGTTTTTT. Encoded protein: CASSLYGTSGSLYTGELFF.

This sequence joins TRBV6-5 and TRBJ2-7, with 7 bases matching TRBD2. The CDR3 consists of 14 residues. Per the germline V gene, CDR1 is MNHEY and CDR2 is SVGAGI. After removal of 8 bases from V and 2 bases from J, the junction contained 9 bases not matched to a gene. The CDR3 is CASRTRDYPYEQYF. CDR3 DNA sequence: TGTGCCAGCCGTACCCGGGACTATCCCTACGAGCAGTACTTC.

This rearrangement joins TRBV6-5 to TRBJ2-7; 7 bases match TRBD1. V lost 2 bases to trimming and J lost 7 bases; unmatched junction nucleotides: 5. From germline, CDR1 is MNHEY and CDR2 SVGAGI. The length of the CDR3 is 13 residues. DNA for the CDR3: TGTGCCAGCAGTTACCCGACAGGGTCAGAGCAGTACTTC. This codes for CASSYPTGSEQYF.